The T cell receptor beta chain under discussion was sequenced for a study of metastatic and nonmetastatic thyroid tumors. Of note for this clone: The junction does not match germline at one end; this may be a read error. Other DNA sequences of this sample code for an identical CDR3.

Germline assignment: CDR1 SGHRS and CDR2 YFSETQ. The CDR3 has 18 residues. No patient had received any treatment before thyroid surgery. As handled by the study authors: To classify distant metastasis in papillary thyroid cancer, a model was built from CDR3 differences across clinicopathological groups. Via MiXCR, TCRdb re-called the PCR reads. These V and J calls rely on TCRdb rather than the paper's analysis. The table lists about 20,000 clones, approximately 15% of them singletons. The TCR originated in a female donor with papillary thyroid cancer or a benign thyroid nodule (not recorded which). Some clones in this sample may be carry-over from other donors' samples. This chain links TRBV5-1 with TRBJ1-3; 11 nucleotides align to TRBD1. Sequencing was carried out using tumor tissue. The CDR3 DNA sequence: TGTGCCAGCAGCTTTACTTTTATTGGACAGGGGGCTGGGAACACCATATATTTT. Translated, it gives CASSFTFIGQGAGNTIYF. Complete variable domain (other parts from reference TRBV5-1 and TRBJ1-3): KAGVTQTPRYLIKTRGQQVTLSCSPISGHRSVSWYQQTPGQGLQFLFEYFSETQRNKGNFPGRFSGRQFSNSRSEMNVSTLELGDSALYLCASSFTFIGQGAGNTIYFGEGSWLTVV.